This T cell receptor (beta chain) was captured by sequencing in a study of T cell responses to AZD1222 COVID-19 vaccine. The data were produced by immunoSEQ multiplex PCR, yet TCRdb's version contains in-frame clones alone and is incomplete. The sample consists of about 130,000 clones, 88% of them appearing once. Turning to this clone: The antigen remains undetermined.

General study findings and limits: Nearly half of spike-specific TCRs reportedly go after variant regions that carry no mutations.

Germline trimming cut 4 bases from V and 1 base from J; bases unmatched to any gene: 20. The CDR3 is made up of 20 amino acids. Germline V lookup: CDR1 MNHNS, CDR2 SASEGT. The receptor comes from an adult in good health. The chain employs TRBV6-1 and TRBJ1-1; TRBD1 agrees at 8 bases. The sample in question was peripheral blood, obtained on day 0 of AZD1222 vaccination. The CDR3 loop reads CASSGRYQGAGVKRNTEAFF. CDR3 DNA sequence: TGTGCCAGCAGTGGGCGGTATCAGGGGGCGGGGGTTAAGAGGAACACTGAAGCTTTCTTT.